What follows is one TCR beta chain and its context. Which antigen it targets is not known. Nothing much larger sits one base from this clone, and base qualities are not available. These data come from a study of blood T cells in healthy people across ages (dated by TCRdb to the mid-2010s). For the wider study: Template switching captured roughly one uniquely barcoded TCR beta cDNA molecule per two T cells in model experiments. Donors were grouped into four age groups: young (average approximately 15 years), middle-aged (over 35), aged (around 66) and long-lived (approximately 75). The study analyzed two additional independent replicas of 1 million unique cDNA reads from the same blood draw for two donors, one aged 18 to 30 and one aged 80 or older. Age-related changes in TCR beta repertoire diversity were measured in the study by deep sequencing normalized with unique cDNA molecular identifiers.

Summary of the overall study and its limitations: Since profiling was done on bulk unsorted PBMCs, naive and antigen-experienced compartments could not be conclusively compared. As age increased, observed TCR beta diversity per million T cells dropped in a roughly linear way, and a significant reduction was already evident by age 40. Total diversity estimates from one million sequenced T cells were considered lower bounds and underestimates. Compared with the aged group, the long-lived group had more naive CD4+ T cells, fewer expanded clones and increased TCR diversity, suggesting age selection. Donor CMV infection status was unknown, potentially confounding age-related changes in expanded clonotypes. The percentage of naive T cells measured by flow cytometry correlated strongly with observed TCR beta diversity.

Library prep was done by 5' RACE. The sample was run on an Illumina HiSeq 2500. A second PCR of roughly 6 to 11 cycles was run with a J-beta primer mix and a sample-barcoded 5' primer. A unique molecular identifier was introduced onto each TCR beta cDNA molecule by a template-switch 5' adaptor carrying 12 random nucleotides. Each sample yielded at least 3 million CDR3-containing paired-end reads. First-strand cDNA was synthesized from all RNA with the Mint cDNA synthesis kit, primed by a TRBC-specific oligonucleotide. Following uracil-DNA glycosylase treatment, a first 18-cycle PCR with universal primers M1SS and BC2_uni_R was performed on all cDNA. The authors processed their data as follows. Normalization of each sample was performed by random selection of 1 million high-quality reads, each carrying a distinct molecular identifier. Reads with shared molecular identifiers were discarded instead of being binned into consensus sequences. CDR3 identification, clonotype clustering and error correction used MiTCR with a Q25 quality threshold and the strictest error-elimination algorithm. A nonparametric unseen species model with Euler transformation was used to estimate lower-bound total TCR beta diversity. Using fastp at Q25 and MiXCR, TCRdb reprocessed the public reads and kept productive beta chains. Each record represents a unique CDR3 protein, reported with the most common genes and DNA among its rows. Here the V and J calls rest on TCRdb's processing, not on the authors' analysis. Here the sample has over a million distinct CDR3 sequences; 20% to 25% occur a single time. Approximately 0.75% of the sample lies in the top ten.

The roughly 37 donors, aged about 6 to 95 years, were systemically healthy Caucasian individuals from Russia. Each donor gave about 9.7 milliliters of peripheral blood, drawn into EDTA-treated Vacutainer tubes. Ficoll-Paque density-gradient centrifugation was used to isolate PBMCs, with at least 6.5 million per sample. Trizol reagent was used to extract total RNA from PBMCs, with at least 6 micrograms per sample. The percentages of naive CD45RAhigh/CD27high T cells were determined by flow cytometry on a PBMC aliquot from every donor. As encoded in the germline V gene (reference sequence), CDR1 is DFQATT while CDR2 is SNEGSKA. From its cysteine to its phenylalanine, the CDR3 spans 15 amino acids. Left in the record is the CDR3 DNA by itself, 45 bases read in frame from the first base. Trimming costs V 0 bases and J 3 bases, and their ends lie 15 bases apart. The data also belong to a second study, concerning T cells of mothers and their children. That second publication adds: Nine systemically healthy Caucasian individuals served as donors, namely three mothers together with their six children. cDNA synthesis used all of the extracted RNA, with roughly 1.5 ug of RNA in each 15 ul reaction. In the second PCR, the M1S primer added sample barcodes and 2-4 random nucleotides. Over 8.5 million TCR beta CDR3 reads were obtained for each mother, and about 3 million reads were obtained for each child. Thymic selection shapes the output of TCR recombination in a similar way in related and unrelated pairs, and inherited differences have a minor effect. Related mother-child pairs always showed normalized repertoire overlap that was slightly higher than in unrelated mother-child pairs, though the difference was never significant. No persistent microchimeric T cell clones were found, with a detection sensitivity of roughly 92 clones per million clonotypes. In the study, deep NGS was used to compare the TCR beta repertoires of mothers and children, and features distinguishing related mother-child pairs from unrelated individuals were sought. On average, the children were roughly 10 +/- 4 years old, while the mothers were about 40 +/- 4 years old. Libraries were sequenced on Illumina HiSeq 2000 with 100+100 nt paired-end reads after adapter ligation with NEBNext reagents. To avoid cross-contamination, the mother libraries and the child libraries were prepared a month apart and sequenced in separate runs. For each donor, somewhere between roughly 500,000 and 2,100,000 distinct TCR beta clonotypes were identified. Naive TCR beta clonotypes were estimated from low-frequency clonotypes matched to each donor's FACS-determined naive share, without sorting.

Sequenced: blood. The clonotype comes from a girl aged 2 to 10 in good health. The sequence is built from TRBV20-1 and TRBJ2-7, with the D segment possibly TRBD1 or TRBD2, each aligning over 5 bases. The CDR3 is CSARDWAGTGYEQYF. The base sequence is TGCAGTGCTAGAGATTGGGCAGGGACGGGCTACGAGCAGTACTTC.